A selection of T cell receptor beta chains follows, all from one sample in a study of T cells in Graves' hyperthyroidism and ophthalmopathy. One entry per CDR3 protein, called by TCRdb with MiXCR from the multiplex PCR reads. Among over 250,000 distinct CDR3 sequences, less than 30% were seen once, and the ten largest hold about 25%. Sequenced sample: blood. These receptor sequences come from a middle-aged man with Graves' hyperthyroidism that later progressed to Graves' ophthalmopathy. Each CDR3 is given with its conserved first and last residue. D genes are given only for firm matches. Size tells how often a clone was seen (once, few, many) or the class of an expanded clone, and some rows leave it out.

abundance: many; v_gene: TRBV27; j_gene: TRBJ1-1; d_gene: NA; CDR3aa: CASRSFSFSRLNTEAFF; CDR3nt: TGTGCCAGCAGATCTTTTAGTTTTTCCAGATTGAACACTGAAGCTTTCTTT
abundance: NA; v_gene: TRBV27; j_gene: TRBJ2-7; d_gene: TRBD1; CDR3aa: CASSRQTPFRDSVYEQYF; CDR3nt: TGTGCCAGCAGCCGCCAAACCCCCTTCCGGGACAGTGTCTACGAGCAGTACTTC
abundance: many; v_gene: TRBV28; j_gene: TRBJ1-2; d_gene: TRBD1; CDR3aa: CASRLTGGHGYTF; CDR3nt: TGTGCCAGCAGGCTAACAGGGGGCCACGGCTACACCTTC
abundance: NA; v_gene: TRBV12-3/TRBV12-4; j_gene: TRBJ2-7; d_gene: NA; CDR3aa: CASSSGWGPTYEQYF; CDR3nt: TGTGCCAGCAGCTCGGGTTGGGGACCAACCTACGAGCAGTACTTC
abundance: many; v_gene: TRBV6-5; j_gene: TRBJ2-7; d_gene: NA; CDR3aa: CASSYSSIGRYEQYF; CDR3nt: TGTGCCAGCAGTTACTCCTCGATAGGTCGGTACGAGCAGTACTTC
abundance: once; v_gene: TRBV27; j_gene: TRBJ2-5; d_gene: TRBD1; CDR3aa: CASSRTGDYMETQYF; CDR3nt: TGTGCCAGCAGTCGGACAGGGGACTATATGGAGACCCAGTACTTC
abundance: many; v_gene: TRBV11-2; j_gene: TRBJ1-2; d_gene: NA; CDR3aa: CASSQDRSSLGYTF; CDR3nt: TGTGCCAGCAGCCAGGACAGATCCTCCTTGGGCTACACCTTC
abundance: many; v_gene: TRBV2; j_gene: TRBJ1-5; d_gene: NA; CDR3aa: CASTPQVFSNQPQHF; CDR3nt: TGTGCCAGCACTCCCCAGGTCTTTAGCAATCAGCCCCAGCATTTT
abundance: many; v_gene: TRBV29-1; j_gene: TRBJ2-7; d_gene: NA; CDR3aa: CSVARGQRLEQYF; CDR3nt: TGCAGCGTTGCAAGGGGCCAAAGACTCGAGCAGTACTTC
abundance: NA; v_gene: TRBV6-1; j_gene: TRBJ2-5; d_gene: NA; CDR3aa: CASSKPLASREETQYF; CDR3nt: TGTGCCAGCAGTAAGCCTCTGGCGTCAAGGGAAGAGACCCAGTACTTC
abundance: many; v_gene: TRBV7-8; j_gene: TRBJ2-7; d_gene: TRBD2; CDR3aa: CASSSHARTSRTPYEQYF; CDR3nt: TGTGCCAGCAGCTCCCATGCGAGGACTAGCAGAACTCCCTACGAGCAGTACTTC
abundance: few; v_gene: TRBV28; j_gene: TRBJ2-7; d_gene: NA; CDR3aa: CASTTRLSYEQYF; CDR3nt: TGTGCCAGCACCACTAGACTAAGCTACGAGCAGTACTTC
abundance: few; v_gene: TRBV19; j_gene: TRBJ2-5; d_gene: TRBD1; CDR3aa: CASSPGQGRSETQYF; CDR3nt: TGTGCCAGTAGTCCCGGACAGGGGCGTTCTGAGACCCAGTACTTC
abundance: NA; v_gene: TRBV12-3/TRBV12-4; j_gene: TRBJ1-1; d_gene: NA; CDR3aa: CASSLASVLGAFF; CDR3nt: TGTGCCAGCAGTTTAGCCTCAGTATTGGGGGCTTTCTTT
abundance: few; v_gene: TRBV4-1; j_gene: TRBJ2-7; d_gene: TRBD1; CDR3aa: CASRLKTGDTYEQYF; CDR3nt: TGCGCCAGCAGACTTAAGACAGGGGACACCTACGAGCAGTACTTC
abundance: many; v_gene: TRBV28; j_gene: TRBJ1-1; d_gene: NA; CDR3aa: CASSFLRVAFF; CDR3nt: TGTGCCAGCAGTTTTCTCAGGGTAGCTTTCTTT
abundance: many; v_gene: TRBV12-3/TRBV12-4; j_gene: TRBJ2-7; d_gene: TRBD1; CDR3aa: CASRMGTALYEQYF; CDR3nt: TGTGCCAGCAGGATGGGGACAGCCTTATACGAGCAGTACTTC
abundance: many; v_gene: TRBV10-3; j_gene: TRBJ2-2; d_gene: NA; CDR3aa: CAISDPRWDTGELFF; CDR3nt: TGTGCCATCAGTGACCCGAGGTGGGACACCGGGGAGCTGTTTTTT
abundance: many; v_gene: TRBV6-5; j_gene: TRBJ1-4; d_gene: NA; CDR3aa: CAINRAFNEKLFF; CDR3nt: TGTGCCATCAACCGGGCTTTTAATGAAAAACTGTTTTTT
abundance: NA; v_gene: TRBV15; j_gene: TRBJ1-1; d_gene: NA; CDR3aa: CATSREGLGLFEAFF; CDR3nt: TGTGCCACCAGCAGAGAGGGACTTGGCCTCTTTGAAGCTTTCTTT
abundance: many; v_gene: TRBV6-5; j_gene: TRBJ1-1; d_gene: NA; CDR3aa: CASSYSTREDTEAFF; CDR3nt: TGTGCCAGCAGTTACTCGACCAGGGAGGACACTGAAGCTTTCTTT
abundance: many; v_gene: TRBV27; j_gene: TRBJ2-5; d_gene: NA; CDR3aa: CASSSFQSRYQETQYF; CDR3nt: TGTGCCAGCAGTAGTTTCCAGAGCAGGTACCAAGAGACCCAGTACTTC
abundance: many; v_gene: TRBV20-1; j_gene: TRBJ1-2; d_gene: NA; CDR3aa: CSAREVFNYGYTF; CDR3nt: TGCAGTGCTAGGGAGGTGTTTAACTATGGCTACACCTTC
abundance: many; v_gene: TRBV18; j_gene: TRBJ1-5; d_gene: NA; CDR3aa: CASSPSPLDQPQHF; CDR3nt: TGTGCCAGCTCACCATCGCCACTAGATCAGCCCCAGCATTTT
abundance: many; v_gene: TRBV24-1; j_gene: TRBJ2-1; d_gene: NA; CDR3aa: CATSDSWGSASYNEQFF; CDR3nt: TGTGCCACCAGTGATTCTTGGGGGTCAGCTTCATACAATGAGCAGTTCTTC
abundance: NA; v_gene: TRBV6-1; j_gene: TRBJ1-2; d_gene: NA; CDR3aa: CATNRQLYGYTF; CDR3nt: TGTGCCACCAACAGGCAGCTCTATGGCTACACCTTC
abundance: many; v_gene: TRBV30; j_gene: TRBJ1-5; d_gene: NA; CDR3aa: CAWSRESNQPQHF; CDR3nt: TGTGCCTGGAGTAGGGAAAGCAATCAGCCCCAGCATTTT
abundance: many; v_gene: TRBV6-5; j_gene: TRBJ1-1; d_gene: NA; CDR3aa: CASSYNPPGTNTEAFF; CDR3nt: TGTGCCAGCAGTTACAACCCACCGGGGACGAACACTGAAGCTTTCTTT
abundance: once; v_gene: TRBV19; j_gene: TRBJ1-5; d_gene: NA; CDR3aa: CASSYDVRGNQPQHF; CDR3nt: TGTGCCAGTAGTTATGACGTGAGGGGCAATCAGCCCCAGCATTTT